This TCR beta chain comes out of a study of T cell repertoires in cytomegalovirus infection (dated by TCRdb to the late 2010s). About the study as a whole: The peptide stimulations were aimed at well-studied HLA-B-restricted epitopes as well as recently identified HLA-C-restricted CMV epitopes, whose presentation resists viral immunomodulation. Donor HLA type was relevant to the analysis, as public TCR beta signatures indicated carriage of CMV infection together with the matching HLA type.

TCRdb shows the sequencer as Illumina HiSeq 1500. In TCRdb, the public reads were trimmed at Q25 with fastp and aligned with MiXCR, with productive beta chains retained. Under each unique CDR3 protein, matching rows form one entry showing the most common genes and DNA. Recorded for this sample are about 830,000 distinct CDR3 sequences; over 25% of them occurred a single time. Jointly, the top ten make up 12% of the sample. In the case of this clonotype: No cognate antigen has been identified for it. A much larger clone differs from this one at a single base, so this may be a read error.

The germline V gene provides CDR1 SNHLY and CDR2 FYNNEI. Spanning cysteine to phenylalanine, the CDR3 consists of 17 amino acids. The kept DNA is CDR3 alone, 51 bases in frame from the first base. The sample's treatment or condition label, decoded: in vitro stimulation with specific CMV peptide epitopes to enrich CMV-specific T cells. General conclusions and limits of the study: In the ex vivo response, HLA-C-restricted CMV-specific TCR beta clonotypes were dominant, and in two of eight donors the single most frequent clonotype came from this HLA-C-restricted group. Cumulative frequency of public TCR beta family members discriminated carriers of CMV infection plus the relevant HLA type in this cohort and an independent approximately 340-donor cohort.

Sample: cultured CD8+ T cells from PBMCs, taken from culture after CMV antigen stimulation. The TCR sequence derives from a human donor in good health (CMV status not recorded). Some clones in this sample may be carry-over from other donors' samples. The V and J segments used are TRBV2 and TRBJ1-2, with the D gene call left open. The sequenced DNA is TGTGTCAGCAGTGAACAAATGAGACAAATTGTCCTGGGTGGCTACACCTTC. Its product reads: CVSSEQMRQIVLGGYTF.